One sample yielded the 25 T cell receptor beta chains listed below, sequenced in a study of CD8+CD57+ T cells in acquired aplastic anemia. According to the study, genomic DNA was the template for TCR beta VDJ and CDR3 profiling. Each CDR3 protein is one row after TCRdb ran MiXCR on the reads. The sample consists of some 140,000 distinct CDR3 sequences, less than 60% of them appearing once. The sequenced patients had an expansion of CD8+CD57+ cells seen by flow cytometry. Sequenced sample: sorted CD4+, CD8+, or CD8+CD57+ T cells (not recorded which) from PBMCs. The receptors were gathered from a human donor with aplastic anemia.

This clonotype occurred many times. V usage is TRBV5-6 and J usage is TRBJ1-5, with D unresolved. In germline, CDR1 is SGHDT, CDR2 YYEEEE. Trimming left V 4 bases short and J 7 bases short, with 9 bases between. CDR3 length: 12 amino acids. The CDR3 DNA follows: TGTGCCAGCAGCGGCGGAGAGCAGCCCCAGCATTTT. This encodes CASSGGEQPQHF.

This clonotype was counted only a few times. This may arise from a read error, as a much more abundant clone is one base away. In DNA form, the CDR3 reads TGCGCCAGCAGCTTGGAACAGGGAACGGACGAGCGGTACTTC. It yields the protein CASSLEQGTDERYF. The chain employs TRBV5-1 and TRBJ2-7, with D maybe TRBD1 (6 bases). Germline CDR1 and CDR2: SGHRS and YFSETQ. This CDR3 region has 14 residues. Full variable domain (missing parts from reference TRBV5-1 and TRBJ2-7): KAGVTQTPRYLIKTRGQQVTLSCSPISGHRSVSWYQQTPGQGLQFLFEYFSETQRNKGNFPGRFSGRQFSNSRSEMNVSTLELGDSALYLCASSLEQGTDERYFGPGTRLTVT.

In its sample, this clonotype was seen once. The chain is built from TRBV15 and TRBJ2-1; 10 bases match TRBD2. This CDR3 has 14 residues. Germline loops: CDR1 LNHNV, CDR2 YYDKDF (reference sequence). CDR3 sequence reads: CARVAGGPIDEQFF. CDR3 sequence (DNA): TGTGCTAGAGTAGCGGGGGGCCCCATCGATGAGCAGTTCTTC.

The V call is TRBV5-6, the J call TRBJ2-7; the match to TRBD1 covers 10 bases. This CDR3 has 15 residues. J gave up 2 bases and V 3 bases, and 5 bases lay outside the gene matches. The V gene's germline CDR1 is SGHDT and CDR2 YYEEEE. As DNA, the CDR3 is TGTGCCAGCAGCTCCGGGACAGGGGTGGCCTACGAGCAGTACTTC. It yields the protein CASSSGTGVAYEQYF.

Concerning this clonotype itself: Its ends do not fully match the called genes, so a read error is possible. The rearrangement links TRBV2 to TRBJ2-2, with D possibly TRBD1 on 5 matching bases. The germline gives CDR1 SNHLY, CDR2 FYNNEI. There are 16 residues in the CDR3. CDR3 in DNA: TGTGCCAGCATACCCTTTCTGGGAACGGACACTGGGGAGCTGTTTTTT. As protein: CASIPFLGTDTGELFF.

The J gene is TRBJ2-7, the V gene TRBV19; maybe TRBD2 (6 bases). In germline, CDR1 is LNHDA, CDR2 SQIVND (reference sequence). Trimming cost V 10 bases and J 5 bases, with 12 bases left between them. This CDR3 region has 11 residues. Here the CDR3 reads CATSGVDEQYF. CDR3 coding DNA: TGTGCCACTTCGGGGGTCGACGAGCAGTACTTC. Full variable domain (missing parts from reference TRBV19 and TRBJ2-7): DGGITQSPKYLFRKEGQNVTLSCEQNLNHDAMYWYRQDPGQGLRLIYYSQIVNDFQKGDIAEGYSVSREKKESFPLTVTSAQKNPTAFYLCATSGVDEQYFGPGTRLTVT.

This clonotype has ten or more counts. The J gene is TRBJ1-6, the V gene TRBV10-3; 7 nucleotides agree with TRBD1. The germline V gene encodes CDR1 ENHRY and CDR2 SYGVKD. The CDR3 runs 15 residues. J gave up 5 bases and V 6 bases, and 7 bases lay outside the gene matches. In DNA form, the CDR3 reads TGTGCCATCAGCGGACAGGACTATAATAATTCACCCCTCCACTTT. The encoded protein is CAISGQDYNNSPLHF.

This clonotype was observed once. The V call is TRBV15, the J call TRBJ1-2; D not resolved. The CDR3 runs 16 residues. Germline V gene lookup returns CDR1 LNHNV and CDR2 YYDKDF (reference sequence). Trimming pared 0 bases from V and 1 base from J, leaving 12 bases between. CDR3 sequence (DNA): TGTGCCACCAGCAGAGATCGTAGCGGAGATAACTATGGCTACACCTTC. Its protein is CATSRDRSGDNYGYTF.

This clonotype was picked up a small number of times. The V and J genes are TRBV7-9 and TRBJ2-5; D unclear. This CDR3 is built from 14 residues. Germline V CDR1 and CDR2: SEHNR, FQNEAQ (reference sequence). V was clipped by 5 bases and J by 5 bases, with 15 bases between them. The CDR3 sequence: CASSRELGWETQYF. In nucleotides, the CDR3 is TGTGCCAGCAGCCGCGAGCTAGGATGGGAGACCCAGTACTTC. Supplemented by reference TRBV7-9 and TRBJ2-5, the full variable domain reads DTGVSQNPRHKITKRGQNVTFRCDPISEHNRLYWYRQTLGQGPEFLTYFQNEAQLEKSRLLSDRFSAERPKGSFSTLEIQRTEQGDSAMYLCASSRELGWETQYFGPGTRLLVL.

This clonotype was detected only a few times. CDR3 in amino acids: CATSPLWGLGREQYF. The DNA for the CDR3 is TGTGCCACCAGCCCCTTGTGGGGCTTAGGGAGGGAGCAGTACTTC. The chain recombines TRBV15 with TRBJ2-7; a possible D gene is TRBD2 (6 bases). Deletions cut 5 bases from V and 7 bases from J, with 21 bases between. Looked up from germline, CDR1 is LNHNV and CDR2 is YYDKDF (reference sequence). The CDR3 sequence is 15 residues long.

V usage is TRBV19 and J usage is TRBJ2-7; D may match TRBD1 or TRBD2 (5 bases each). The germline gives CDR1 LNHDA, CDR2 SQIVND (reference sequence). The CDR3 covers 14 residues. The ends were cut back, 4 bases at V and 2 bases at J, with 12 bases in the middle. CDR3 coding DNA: TGTGCCAGTAGTACACGGGACGGAGCCTACGAGCAGTACTTC. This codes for CASSTRDGAYEQYF.

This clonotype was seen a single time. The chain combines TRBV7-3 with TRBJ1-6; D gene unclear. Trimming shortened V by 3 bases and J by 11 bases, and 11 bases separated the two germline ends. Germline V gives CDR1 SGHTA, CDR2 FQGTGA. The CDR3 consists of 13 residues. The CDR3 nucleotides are TGTGCCAGCAGCTTCGAGAATGATCCACCCCTCCACTTT. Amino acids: CASSFENDPPLHF.

The CDR3 region has the DNA TGTGCCAGCAGTGGAGATAGGAGGCAATTCAATCAGCCCCAGCATTTT. Its translation: CASSGDRRQFNQPQHF. The V gene is TRBV6-1, the J gene TRBJ1-5; D is unresolved. The CDR3 spans 16 residues. Trimming took 4 bases from V and 3 from J, leaving 16 bases between them. Germline lookup yields CDR1 MNHNS and CDR2 SASEGT.

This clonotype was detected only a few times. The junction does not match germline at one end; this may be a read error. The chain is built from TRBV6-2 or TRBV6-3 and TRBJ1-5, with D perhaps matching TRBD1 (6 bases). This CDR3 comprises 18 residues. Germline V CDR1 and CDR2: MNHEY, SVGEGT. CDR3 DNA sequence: TGTGCCAGCAGTTACATGGCTAGCGGGGGCCCCTACAATGAGCCCCAGCATTTT. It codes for CASSYMASGGPYNEPQHF.

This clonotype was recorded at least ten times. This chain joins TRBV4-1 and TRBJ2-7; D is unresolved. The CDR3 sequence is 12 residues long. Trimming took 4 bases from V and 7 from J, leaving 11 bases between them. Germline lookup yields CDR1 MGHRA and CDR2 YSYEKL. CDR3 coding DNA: TGCGCCAGCAGCCCCTCTAGTGGGGAGCAGTACTTC. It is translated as CASSPSSGEQYF.

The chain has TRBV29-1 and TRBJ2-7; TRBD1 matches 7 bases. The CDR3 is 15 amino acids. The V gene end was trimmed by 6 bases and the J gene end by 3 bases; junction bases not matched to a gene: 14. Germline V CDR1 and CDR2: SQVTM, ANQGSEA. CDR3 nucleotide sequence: TGCAGCGTAGCAGGGACAGAACTTAGCCTCTACGAGCAGTACTTC. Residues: CSVAGTELSLYEQYF.

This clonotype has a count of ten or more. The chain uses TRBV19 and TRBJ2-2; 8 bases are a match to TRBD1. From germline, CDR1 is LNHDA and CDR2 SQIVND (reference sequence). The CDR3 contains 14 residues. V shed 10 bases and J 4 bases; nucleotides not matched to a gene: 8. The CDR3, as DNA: TGTGCCACTACCGGACAGGGAATCACCGGGGAGCTGTTTTTT. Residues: CATTGQGITGELFF.

CDR3 residues: CATSDPFMDTQYF. CDR3 coding DNA: TGTGCCACCAGTGATCCGTTTATGGATACGCAGTATTTT. The V call is TRBV24-1, the J call TRBJ2-3; no clear D. CDR3 length: 13 residues. V was trimmed by 3 bases and J by 6 bases, leaving 9 bases between them. The germline V gene encodes CDR1 KGHDR and CDR2 SFDVKD.

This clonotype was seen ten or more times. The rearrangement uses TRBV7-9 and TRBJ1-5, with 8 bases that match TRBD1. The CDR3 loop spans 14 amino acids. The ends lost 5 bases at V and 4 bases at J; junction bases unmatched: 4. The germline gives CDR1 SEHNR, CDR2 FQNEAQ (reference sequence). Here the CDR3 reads CASSPQGGNQPQHF. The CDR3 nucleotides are TGTGCCAGCAGCCCACAGGGGGGAAATCAGCCCCAGCATTTT. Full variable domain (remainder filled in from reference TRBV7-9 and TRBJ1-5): DTGVSQNPRHKITKRGQNVTFRCDPISEHNRLYWYRQTLGQGPEFLTYFQNEAQLEKSRLLSDRFSAERPKGSFSTLEIQRTEQGDSAMYLCASSPQGGNQPQHFGDGTRLSIL.

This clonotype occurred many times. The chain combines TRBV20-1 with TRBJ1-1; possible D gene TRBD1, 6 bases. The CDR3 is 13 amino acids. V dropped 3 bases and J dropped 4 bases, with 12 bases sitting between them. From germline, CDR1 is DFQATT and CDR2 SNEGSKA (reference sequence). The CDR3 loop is CSASRGAVTEAFF. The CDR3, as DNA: TGCAGTGCTAGTAGGGGGGCGGTCACTGAAGCTTTCTTT.

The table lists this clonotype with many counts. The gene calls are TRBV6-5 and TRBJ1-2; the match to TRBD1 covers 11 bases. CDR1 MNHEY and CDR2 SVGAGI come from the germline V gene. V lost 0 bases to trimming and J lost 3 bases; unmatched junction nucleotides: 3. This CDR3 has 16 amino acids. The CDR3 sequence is CASSYSDRGQDYGYTF. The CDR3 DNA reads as TGTGCCAGCAGTTACTCGGACAGGGGGCAGGACTATGGCTACACCTTC.

The CDR3 DNA reads TGTGCCAGCAGCTTACCGGGGACAGGGTCCTACGAGCAGTACTTC. It is translated as CASSLPGTGSYEQYF. J is TRBJ2-1 and V is TRBV7-6; 9 bases map to TRBD1. The end of the DNA aligns better with TRBJ2-7, so the J call may be wrong. Germline CDR1 and CDR2: SGHVS and FNYEAQ. The length of the CDR3 is 15 residues.

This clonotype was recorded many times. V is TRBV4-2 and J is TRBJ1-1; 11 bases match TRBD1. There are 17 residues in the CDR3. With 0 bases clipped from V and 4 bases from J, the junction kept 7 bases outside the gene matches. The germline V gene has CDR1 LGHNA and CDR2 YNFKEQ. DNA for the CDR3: TGTGCCAGCAGCCAAGATCCCCCTGGGACAGGGGGCACTGAAGCTTTCTTT. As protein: CASSQDPPGTGGTEAFF.

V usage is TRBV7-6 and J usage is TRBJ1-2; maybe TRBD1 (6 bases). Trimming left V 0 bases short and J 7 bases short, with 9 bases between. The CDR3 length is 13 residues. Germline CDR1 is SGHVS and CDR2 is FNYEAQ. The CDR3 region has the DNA TGTGCCAGCAGCTTAGCTGGGGGGCTTGGCTACACCTTC. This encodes CASSLAGGLGYTF.

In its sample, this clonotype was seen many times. CDR3 in DNA: TGTGCCAGCAGCGGGCCGGAGCTGTTTTTT. Residues: CASSGPELFF. The chain is built from TRBV9 and TRBJ2-2; D remains ambiguous. With 3 bases removed from V and 10 bases from J, the gap between germline ends came to 4 bases. CDR3 size: 10 residues. CDR1 and CDR2 (germline): SGDLS, YYNGEE.